This TCR beta chain was sequenced in a study of blood T cells in healthy people across ages. Study overall: T cells yielded about one barcoded beta molecule per two cells through template switching.

Study-wide results and caveats: TCR beta diversity per million T cells fell roughly linearly with age.

CDR1 and CDR2 from the germline V gene are MDHEN and SYDVKM. The CDR3 length is 15 residues. The sample, about 10 milliliters of peripheral blood, was drawn from each donor. Researchers isolated at least 6.5 million PBMCs per sample. Only one count was recorded for this clonotype. Its antigen is undetermined. An end of the junction does not agree with germline; a read error may underlie this. The authors ran a second PCR of 7 to 11 cycles using a sample-barcoded 5' primer and a J-beta primer mix. TCRdb re-called the 5' RACE reads with MiXCR, one entry per CDR3 protein. The table lists roughly 930,000 distinct CDR3 sequences, around 46% of them singletons.

The V gene is TRBV28, the J gene TRBJ2-1; perhaps D is TRBD1 or TRBD2 (5 bases each). The clonotype comes from a young man in good health. Sequencing input: blood. The DNA of the CDR3 is TGCGCCAGCAGTTCCCCCCCCGGGGCTACCAATGAGCAGTTCTTC. Protein product: CASSSPPGATNEQFF.